What follows are 13 T cell receptor beta chains derived from one specimen sequenced in a study of blood T cells in healthy people across ages. A second about 7 to 11 cycle PCR used barcoded and J-beta primers. MiXCR, run by TCRdb on the 5' RACE reads, gives a single entry per CDR3 protein. The sample lists about 1.4 million distinct CDR3 sequences, roughly 64% occurring once. The sample consisted of blood. These receptors all stem from a man in his late teens or twenties in good health.

This clonotype has just a few counts. The rearrangement uses TRBV4-1 and TRBJ2-3; D is ambiguous. The CDR3 loop spans 16 amino acids. CDR1 MGHRA and CDR2 YSYEKL come from the germline V gene. Trimming took 0 bases from V and 2 from J, leaving 12 bases between them. CDR3: CASSQELGLDTDTQYF. CDR3 in DNA: TGCGCCAGCAGCCAAGAGCTGGGGTTGGACACAGATACGCAGTATTTT.

V is TRBV20-1 and J is TRBJ2-3; a weak D match, TRBD2 (6 bases). This CDR3 has 15 residues. Trimming took off 1 base at V and 1 base at J, with 12 bases between the two ends. The V gene's germline CDR1 is DFQATT and CDR2 SNEGSKA (reference sequence). The CDR3 reads CSARVGWGGTDTQYF. For the CDR3, the DNA is TGCAGTGCTAGAGTGGGGTGGGGGGGCACAGATACGCAGTATTTT.

This clonotype was detected once. The chain couples TRBV6-2 or TRBV6-3 to TRBJ2-7, with D hard to call. Germline V gene data show CDR1 as MNHEY and CDR2 as SVGEGT. The CDR3 covers 14 residues. Trimming stripped 4 bases from V and 2 bases from J, with 12 bases between. In DNA form, the CDR3 reads TGTGCCAGCAGTTCGACTTCCTCTGCCTACGAGCAGTACTTC. It is translated as CASSSTSSAYEQYF.

This clonotype was detected once. The chain uses TRBV20-1 and TRBJ2-7; 8 bases are a match to TRBD1. The CDR3 is 14 residues long. Germline trimming cut 6 bases from V and 6 bases from J; bases unmatched to any gene: 13. The V gene's germline CDR1 is DFQATT and CDR2 SNEGSKA (reference sequence). In DNA, the CDR3 is TGCAGTGCCTCTGCCGGGACAGGTTTTCTCGAGCAGTACTTC. This sequence encodes CSASAGTGFLEQYF.

The chain couples TRBV6-6 to TRBJ1-1; weak D call: TRBD1 (5 bases). V lost 5 bases, J lost 6 bases, and 16 bases lay in between. The CDR3 runs 14 residues. Germline CDR1 is MNHNY and CDR2 is SVGAGI (reference sequence). CDR3 coding DNA: TGTGCCAGCAGTGCCGACACCCAGGGCGCTGAAGCTTTCTTT. Protein: CASSADTQGAEAFF.

This clonotype was seen more than once but under ten times. The chain couples TRBV29-1 to TRBJ1-1; D is unresolved. Per germline, CDR1 SQVTM and CDR2 ANQGSEA. The CDR3 loop spans 13 amino acids. Trimming stripped 2 bases from V and 4 bases from J, with 11 bases between. CDR3 loop: CSVERIMSTEAFF. The CDR3 coding sequence is TGCAGCGTTGAACGGATAATGAGCACTGAAGCTTTCTTT.

This clonotype has only a few counts. The chain has TRBV29-1 and TRBJ2-1, with D tentatively TRBD1 (6 bases). CDR1 SQVTM and CDR2 ANQGSEA come from the germline V gene. Trimming left V 7 bases short and J 5 bases short, with 12 bases between. CDR3 length: 12 residues. The CDR3 nucleotides read TGCAGCGCAGGGGTGTCGGACAATGAGCAGTTCTTC. It translates to CSAGVSDNEQFF.

The chain is built from TRBV24-1 and TRBJ2-3; TRBD2 agrees at 13 bases. The CDR3 sequence is 17 residues long. Trimming took 4 bases from V and 2 from J; bases not matched to a gene: 5. In germline, CDR1 is KGHDR, CDR2 SFDVKD. This chain's CDR3 is CATSERLAGGITDTQYF. The CDR3 coding sequence is TGTGCCACCAGTGAGCGACTAGCGGGGGGAATCACAGATACGCAGTATTTT.

This chain joins TRBV2 and TRBJ1-2; a possible D gene is TRBD1 (5 bases). The CDR3 has 18 amino acids. Germline V lookup: CDR1 SNHLY, CDR2 FYNNEI. V was trimmed by 4 bases and J by 3 bases, leaving 24 bases between them. The CDR3 is CASSVIRSGDSWDYGYTF. For the CDR3, the DNA is TGTGCCAGCAGTGTTATCCGCTCGGGGGACTCCTGGGACTATGGCTACACCTTC.

A few counts support this clonotype. The J gene is TRBJ2-4, the V gene TRBV5-1; D is ambiguous. CDR1 and CDR2 from the germline V gene are SGHRS and YFSETQ. Trimming stripped 0 bases from V and 5 bases from J, with 15 bases between. The CDR3 is made up of 16 amino acids. CDR3 coding DNA: TGCGCCAGCAGCTTGGATCGGTCCGGCAACCAAAACATTCAGTACTTC. Its protein product is CASSLDRSGNQNIQYF.

This rearrangement joins TRBV7-9 to TRBJ1-5; 9 nucleotides match TRBD1. This CDR3 is built from 16 residues. CDR1 SEHNR and CDR2 FQNEAQ come from the germline V gene (reference sequence). Trimming at V came to 4 bases and at J to 4 bases, leaving 8 bases not matched to a gene. The CDR3 bases are TGTGCCAGCAGCTCGTACCGGGACAGGGAAAATCAGCCCCAGCATTTT. Protein sequence: CASSSYRDRENQPQHF.

This clonotype has a single count. This chain links TRBV4-1 with TRBJ2-1; D is unclear. Germline V lookup: CDR1 MGHRA, CDR2 YSYEKL. The V end was cut by 1 base, the J end by 4 bases, with 11 bases between. There are 15 residues in the CDR3. This CDR3 is CASSQGRELYNEQFF. The CDR3 DNA reads TGCGCCAGCAGCCAAGGAAGGGAACTTTACAATGAGCAGTTCTTC.

As DNA, the CDR3 is TGCAGCGTTGAAGGGAAGGACGAAATGCCTCCAGATACGCAGTATTTT. It is translated as CSVEGKDEMPPDTQYF. The chain is built from TRBV29-1 and TRBJ2-3, with D hard to call. Trimming left V 1 base short and J 4 bases short, with 18 bases between. Germline lookup yields CDR1 SQVTM and CDR2 ANQGSEA. The length of the CDR3 is 16 residues.